A selection of T cell receptor beta chains follows, all from one sample in a study of tumor-infiltrating lymphocytes in oesophageal squamous cell carcinoma. TCRdb passed the PCR reads through MiXCR, listing each CDR3 protein once. The sample has roughly 11,000 distinct CDR3 sequences, about three fifths seen once; the top ten hold just under 35%. Sequencing input: esophageal tumor tissue. The receptors shown here come from a male donor with esophageal squamous cell carcinoma. The CDR3 runs from the conserved cysteine through the conserved F or W. D genes are given only for firm matches. Clone size is not always given. Where it is, it says once, few, many or a class for expanded clones.

V	J	D	size	DNA	CDR3
TRBV19	TRBJ2-4	TRBD1	few	TGTGCCAGTCGGGACAGGGGACGGATTGAGCAGTACTTC	CASRDRGRIEQYF
TRBV6-9	TRBJ1-1	.	.	TGTGCCAGCAGTTACGCAGGCACGGAGGGTGAAGCTTTCTTT	CASSYAGTEGEAFF
TRBV7-2	TRBJ2-3	TRBD1	.	TGTGCCAGCAGCTTACAGGGGGCGAGAGGCTACACCTTT	CASSLQGARGYTF
TRBV7-2	TRBJ2-7	TRBD2	.	TGTGCCAGCAGACCCGGGGGGGGGTCCTACGAGCAGTACTTC	CASRPGGGSYEQYF
TRBV6-1	TRBJ2-5	.	.	TGTGCCAGCGGAATCTCGGGACACCAAGAGACCCAGTACTTC	CASGISGHQETQYF
TRBV10-2	TRBJ2-5	.	.	TGCGCCAGCAGTCAAGAGGCGGGGATGTCGAAGACCCAGTACTTC	CASSQEAGMSKTQYF
TRBV11-2	TRBJ2-5	.	.	TGTGCCAGCAGCTTAGACCAAGAGACCCAGTACTTC	CASSLDQETQYF
TRBV7-2	TRBJ1-6	TRBD1	few	TGTGCCAGCAGCTGGGGACAGTCGAACGATTCACCCCTCCACTTT	CASSWGQSNDSPLHF
TRBV25-1	TRBJ2-3	.	.	TGTGCCAGCAGTGAATACCGACTAGGGAGCGCAGATACGCAGTATTTT	CASSEYRLGSADTQYF
TRBV7-2	TRBJ1-6	.	.	TGTGCCAGCAGCTTACGAATCGGCGAGCAGTACTTT	CASSLRIGEQYF
TRBV7-6	TRBJ2-1	TRBD2	few	TGTGCCAGCAGCTTACTAGCGGGAGGGCCTAATGAGCAGTTCTTC	CASSLLAGGPNEQFF
TRBV27	TRBJ2-7	TRBD2	.	TGTGCCAGCACTTCCGGGACTAGCGGGAGAGGCACCGGGGAGCTGTACTTC	CASTSGTSGRGTGELYF
TRBV7-9	TRBJ2-3	.	once	TGTGCCAGCAGCTTATCCCTAGGGGATCCGCTCTATTTT	CASSLSLGDPLYF
TRBV11-2	TRBJ2-1	.	.	TGTGCCAGCAGCTCCCAAGTGGCGGGGGCCAGTGAGCAGTTCTTC	CASSSQVAGASEQFF
TRBV7-2	TRBJ2-4	TRBD1	.	TGTGCCAGCAGCTTGACAGGGAACATTCAGTACTTC	CASSLTGNIQYF
TRBV5-1	TRBJ2-7	TRBD2	.	TGCGCCAGCAGCGAAGGACTAGCGGGGCCTTACGAGCAGTACTTC	CASSEGLAGPYEQYF
TRBV28	TRBJ2-7	TRBD1	.	TGTGCCAGCAGTTATCGGACAGGGGCCTTTTACGAGCAGTACTTC	CASSYRTGAFYEQYF
TRBV7-2	TRBJ2-7	TRBD2	.	TGTGCCAGCAGCTTAGAGCCCCCCGCGACTAGCGGGAGTAGCTACGAGCAGTACTTC	CASSLEPPATSGSSYEQYF
TRBV11-3	TRBJ2-1	TRBD1	.	TGTGCCAGCAGCTTAGACACACAGGGGCGGATTTACAATGAGCAGTTCTTC	CASSLDTQGRIYNEQFF
TRBV7-6	TRBJ2-5	TRBD1	.	TGTGCTAGCAGCCACGCAGGGGGTGCAGGGACCCAGTACTTC	CASSHAGGAGTQYF
TRBV20-1	TRBJ2-5	TRBD2	.	TGCAGTGCTCAGTTCTGGACTAGCGCGTACAATGAGCAGTACTTC	CSAQFWTSAYNEQYF
TRBV5-6	TRBJ2-7	.	many	TGTGCCAGCAGCATAGGTTCTAGCGCACCCACCTACGAGCAGTACTTC	CASSIGSSAPTYEQYF
TRBV6-1	TRBJ2-7	.	.	TGTGCCAGCAGTTACGAGGGGGGGCAGTACTTC	CASSYEGGQYF
TRBV20-1	TRBJ2-7	.	few	TGCAGTGCTGGGGGGCTCACCGCCTACGAGCAGTACTTC	CSAGGLTAYEQYF
TRBV18	TRBJ2-1	.	many	TGTGCCAGCTCGACTTCCGGACTACACTACAATGAGCAGTTCTTC	CASSTSGLHYNEQFF
TRBV7-3	TRBJ2-5	TRBD2	.	TGTGCCAGCAGCTCCTCTAGCGGGGCACAAGAGACCCAGTACTTC	CASSSSSGAQETQYF
TRBV12-3/TRBV12-4	TRBJ2-1	TRBD1	.	TGTGCCAGCAGTTTACGGAGGACAGGGGGCCTCAATGAGCAGTTCTTC	CASSLRRTGGLNEQFF
TRBV6-1	TRBJ2-3	.	.	TGTGCCAGCAGTGAGGGGGCGGGGAGCACAGATACGCAGTATTTT	CASSEGAGSTDTQYF
TRBV6-2/TRBV6-3	TRBJ2-7	.	few	TGTGCTCTCCGTTCAGCGGGCACGTCCTACGAGCAGTACTTC	CALRSAGTSYEQYF
TRBV11-3	TRBJ2-3	.	medium-sized	TGTGCCAGCAGCTTAAATCGAGATACGCAGTATTTT	CASSLNRDTQYF
TRBV12-3/TRBV12-4	TRBJ1-2	.	.	TGTGCCAGCACCCCCTTGGCTGACTATGGCTACACCTTC	CASTPLADYGYTF
TRBV7-2	TRBJ2-7	.	.	TGTGCCAGCAGCGTCCGGGACGGTGCCTACGAGCAGTACTTC	CASSVRDGAYEQYF
TRBV6-6	TRBJ1-6	.	.	TGTGCCAGCACTAAAAATCCCGCAGAGAGCTCCTATAATTCACCCCTCCACTTC	CASTKNPAESSYNSPLHF
TRBV10-3	TRBJ2-1	.	.	TGTGCCATCAGTGAGTCGCACAGCAAGGGCAATGAGCAGTTCTTC	CAISESHSKGNEQFF
TRBV7-2	TRBJ2-1	.	.	TGTGCCAGCAGCTTAGTTCACAGGGGGGGAGAGACCCAGTTCTTC	CASSLVHRGGETQFF
TRBV20-1	TRBJ2-1	TRBD1	many	TGCAGTGCCCCGGGGACAGGGGACAATGAGCAGTTCTTC	CSAPGTGDNEQFF
TRBV11-2	TRBJ1-2	.	.	TGTGCCAGCAGCCCACAGGGACGCGGCTACACCTTC	CASSPQGRGYTF
TRBV7-9	TRBJ2-4	.	many	TGTGCCAGCAGGGAAGGGGGGTTAGCCAAAAACATTCAGTACTTC	CASREGGLAKNIQYF
TRBV12-3/TRBV12-4	TRBJ1-1	TRBD1	.	TGTGCCAGCAGTTTAGAATTAAGAGGGGGCCTCACTGAAGCTTTCTTT	CASSLELRGGLTEAFF
TRBV7-2	TRBJ2-5	TRBD1	.	TGTGCCAGCAGCCAAAACGGACAGGGGGCTAGAGAGACCCAGTACTTC	CASSQNGQGARETQYF
TRBV12-3/TRBV12-4	TRBJ2-1	.	.	TGTGCCAGCACCAAGAGCCCTAGCGGAACGGGGGCCAATGAGCAGTTCTTC	CASTKSPSGTGANEQFF
TRBV12-3/TRBV12-4	TRBJ2-3	.	.	TGTGCCAGCAGTTTAGCGGACCTCGCGGGAGATACGCAGTATTTT	CASSLADLAGDTQYF
TRBV18	TRBJ2-5	.	.	TGTGCCAGCTCACCTTTCCCCGGCCCCCACGGGGAGACCCAGTACTTC	CASSPFPGPHGETQYF
TRBV5-4	TRBJ2-7	TRBD2	many	TGTGCCAGCAGCCATACGCCGGGACTAGTAGTCTACGAGCAGTACTTC	CASSHTPGLVVYEQYF
TRBV7-3	TRBJ2-3	.	.	TGTGCCAGCAGCTTAAACGGAGCGGGCCCGACGCAGTATTTT	CASSLNGAGPTQYF
TRBV7-2	TRBJ2-7	.	few	TGTGCCAGCAGCTTAGGAGGGGCTTCCTACGAGCAGTACTTC	CASSLGGASYEQYF
TRBV11-2	TRBJ2-5	.	.	TGTGCCAGCAGCCCCCGACAGGCCGAAGGGACCCAGTACTTC	CASSPRQAEGTQYF
TRBV20-1	TRBJ2-7	TRBD2	few	TGCAGTGCTAGAAGATCGACTAGCGGGATTTCCTACGAGCAGTACTTC	CSARRSTSGISYEQYF
TRBV7-6	TRBJ2-1	.	.	TGTGCCAGCAGCCGAGTAATGGACAGCTACAATGAGCAGTTCTTC	CASSRVMDSYNEQFF
TRBV7-3	TRBJ2-5	TRBD2	few	TGTGCCAGCAGCTTAAATAGCGGGAGGGCCGGGAGAGAGACCCAGTACTTC	CASSLNSGRAGRETQYF
TRBV12-3/TRBV12-4	TRBJ2-3	TRBD1	.	TGTGCCAGCACCCGCCCCGGGACAGGGGTTGCAGATACGCAGTATTTT	CASTRPGTGVADTQYF
TRBV6-1	TRBJ1-2	.	.	TGTGCCAGCAAGCAGGGTGGGGCCTATGGCTACACCTTC	CASKQGGAYGYTF
TRBV7-2	TRBJ2-1	TRBD1	few	TGTGCCAGCAGCCCCGGGACAGGGGGCGGAATATCGCAGTTCTTC	CASSPGTGGGISQFF
TRBV7-3	TRBJ2-5	.	few	TGTGCCAGCAGCCCCACCGGCCTCCAAGAGACCCAGTACTTC	CASSPTGLQETQYF
TRBV6-1	TRBJ2-7	.	.	TGTGCCAGCAAAATGGCGTGGGAGGCTGGCAATGAGCAGTACTTC	CASKMAWEAGNEQYF
TRBV7-8	TRBJ2-1	TRBD2	.	TGTGCCAGCAGCCATGGGACTAGCGGGGACAATGAGCAGTTCTTC	CASSHGTSGDNEQFF
TRBV20-1	TRBJ1-1	TRBD1	few	TGCAGTGCTTCCAACGACAGGGTCGGGGCGAATGAAGCTTTCTTT	CSASNDRVGANEAFF
TRBV7-8	TRBJ1-4	.	.	TGTGCCAGCAGCTTAGATAGGGGGGCGGAGGAAAAACTGTTTTTT	CASSLDRGAEEKLFF
TRBV5-1	TRBJ2-3	TRBD2	many	TGCGCCAGCAGCACCGGGGGGACAGATACGCAGTATTTT	CASSTGGTDTQYF
TRBV11-2	TRBJ2-7	TRBD2	once	TGTGCCAGCAGCTTAAGGCAAGCGGGAGAGCGGGAGCAGTACTTC	CASSLRQAGEREQYF